Following are 29 T cell receptor beta chains from one sample sequenced in a study of siplizumab effects on memory and regulatory T cells (dated by TCRdb to the late 2010s). The library relied on the immunoSEQ multiplex PCR assay. TCRdb retrieved this table from immuneACCESS and kept in-frame rearrangements only. Not all clones are present; in checked studies, unresolved V genes account for under half, and no reason is known for the remainder. For this sample there are about 85,000 clones; approximately 95% appear just once. Roughly 18% of the sample comes from the top ten. The sample taken for sequencing was CD8+ T cells sorted from blood. The receptors stem from a human donor in good health.

The rearrangement uses TRBV5-1 and TRBJ1-4, with TRBD1 matching 8 bases. This CDR3 comprises 15 residues. Germline CDR1 and CDR2: SGHRS and YFSETQ. Unmatched junction bases numbered 8, after V lost 3 bases and J lost 7 bases. In DNA, the CDR3 is TGCGCCAGCAGCTCCGCAGGGGGCGCCGGTGAAAAACTGTTTTTT. Encoded protein: CASSSAGGAGEKLFF. Filled out from reference TRBV5-1 and TRBJ1-4, the complete variable domain reads KAGVTQTPRYLIKTRGQQVTLSCSPISGHRSVSWYQQTPGQGLQFLFEYFSETQRNKGNFPGRFSGRQFSNSRSEMNVSTLELGDSALYLCASSSAGGAGEKLFFGSGTQLSVL.

This clone was seen more than once but under ten times. The rearrangement links TRBV7-2 to TRBJ1-2, with TRBD1 identical over 9 bases. V was pared by 8 bases and J by 7 bases, with 11 bases of the junction left unmatched. The CDR3 spans 14 residues. CDR1 is SGHTA and CDR2 is FQGNSA in the germline V gene. CDR3 coding DNA: TGTGCCAGCTCCTACCGGGACAGGGACTTTGGCTACACCTTC. It codes for CASSYRDRDFGYTF.

The chain employs TRBV5-4 and TRBJ2-3; 10 bases are a match to TRBD2. The germline gives CDR1 SGHNT, CDR2 YYREEE (reference sequence). The CDR3 is made up of 16 amino acids. The V gene end was trimmed by 2 bases and the J gene end by 6 bases; junction bases not matched to a gene: 9. The CDR3 loop is CASSFGLAGEGDTQYF. The CDR3 DNA is TGTGCCAGCAGCTTCGGGCTAGCGGGAGAGGGTGATACGCAGTATTTT. Full variable domain (rest looked up from reference TRBV5-4 and TRBJ2-3): ETGVTQSPTHLIKTRGQQVTLRCSSQSGHNTVSWYQQALGQGPQFIFQYYREEENGRGNFPPRFSGLQFPNYSSELNVNALELDDSALYLCASSFGLAGEGDTQYFGPGTRLTVL.

The chain has TRBV28 and TRBJ2-3, with 8 bases aligning to TRBD2. Germline CDR1 MDHEN, CDR2 SYDVKM. Germline trimming cut 9 bases from V and 0 bases from J; bases unmatched to any gene: 11. The CDR3 has 16 residues. The CDR3 sequence: CASPTGGGDSTDTQYF. CDR3 sequence (DNA): TGTGCCAGTCCCACGGGGGGGGGTGACAGCACAGATACGCAGTATTTT. The complete variable domain, with remaining parts taken from reference TRBV28 and TRBJ2-3, reads DVKVTQSSRYLVKRTGEKVFLECVQDMDHENMFWYRQDPGLGLRLIYFSYDVKMKEKGDIPEGYSVSREKKERFSLILESASTNQTSMYLCASPTGGGDSTDTQYFGPGTRLTVL.

This sequence joins TRBV7-9 and TRBJ2-7, with D hard to call. The CDR3 totals 14 residues. Germline V gene data show CDR1 as SEHNR and CDR2 as FQNEAQ (reference sequence). V lost 5 bases and J lost 2, with 13 bases in between. In DNA, the CDR3 is TGTGCCAGCAGCCCCATCCCAGCTGCCTACGAGCAGTACTTC. Translating it yields CASSPIPAAYEQYF.

The chain carries TRBV2 and TRBJ2-1; either TRBD1 or TRBD2 may fit D (5 bases each). With 4 bases removed from V and 3 bases from J, the gap between germline ends came to 19 bases. Germline CDR1 and CDR2: SNHLY and FYNNEI. The CDR3 runs to 17 residues. This chain's CDR3 is CASSGSGTAVHYNEQFF. The CDR3 nucleotides read TGTGCCAGCAGTGGATCCGGGACCGCGGTTCACTACAATGAGCAGTTCTTC. Full variable domain (missing parts from reference TRBV2 and TRBJ2-1): EPEVTQTPSHQVTQMGQEVILRCVPISNHLYFYWYRQILGQKVEFLVSFYNNEISEKSEIFDDQFSVERPDGSNFTLKIRSTKLEDSAMYFCASSGSGTAVHYNEQFFGPGTRLTVL.

V and J are TRBV27 and TRBJ2-1, with 8 bases that match TRBD2. Losses at the gene ends were 1 base for V and 4 bases for J; bases not matched to a gene: 3. CDR3 length equals 15 residues. Germline V gene sequence: CDR1 MNHEY, CDR2 SMNVEV (reference sequence). DNA of the CDR3: TGTGCCAGCAGTTTATTACTAGCGGAATACAATGAGCAGTTCTTC. Encoded protein: CASSLLLAEYNEQFF.

V gene TRBV5-5 combines with J gene TRBJ1-2; 7 positions agree with TRBD1. This CDR3 region has 14 residues. CDR1 is SGHKS and CDR2 is YYEKEE in the germline V gene (reference sequence). The ends lost 4 bases at V and 2 bases at J; junction bases unmatched: 5. CDR3 sequence: CASSEPTGNYGYTF. In DNA form, the CDR3 reads TGTGCCAGCAGCGAACCGACAGGGAACTATGGCTACACCTTC. Variable domain in full (rest from reference TRBV5-5 and TRBJ1-2): DAGVTQSPTHLIKTRGQQVTLRCSPISGHKSVSWYQQVLGQGPQFIFQYYEKEERGRGNFPDRFSARQFPNYSSELNVNALLLGDSALYLCASSEPTGNYGYTFGSGTRLTVV.

The chain is built from TRBV11-2 and TRBJ2-1; 9 bases agree with TRBD2. CDR1 is SGHAT, CDR2 FQNNGV, per germline. This CDR3 spans 14 amino acids. V trimming: 3 bases; J trimming: 7 bases; junction bases outside the gene matches: 4. CDR3 sequence reads: CASSLKREVNEQFF. The CDR3 DNA reads as TGTGCCAGCAGCTTGAAGCGGGAGGTAAATGAGCAGTTCTTC.

The CDR3 spells CSAHGNTQYF. The CDR3 nucleotides read TGCAGCGCCCATGGGAATACGCAGTATTTT. The rearrangement links TRBV29-1 to TRBJ2-3; D is unresolved. CDR1 SQVTM and CDR2 ANQGSEA come from the germline V gene. Trimming took off 7 bases at V and 7 bases at J, with 9 bases between the two ends. The CDR3 is 10 residues long.

This clone was counted only a few times. The V gene is TRBV5-1, the J gene TRBJ1-1; perhaps TRBD1 as D (5 bases). Germline V lookup: CDR1 SGHRS, CDR2 YFSETQ. V was shortened by 3 bases and J by 11 bases, with 11 bases between the two germline ends. The CDR3 covers 11 residues. The CDR3: CASSSGLGAFF. In DNA, the CDR3 is TGCGCCAGCAGCTCGGGACTTGGGGCTTTCTTT.

The genes are TRBV5-8 and TRBJ2-5; unclear D gene. Germline V gives CDR1 SGHTS, CDR2 YDEGEE. The CDR3 is made up of 11 amino acids. Trimming shortened V by 2 bases and J by 10 bases, and 9 bases separated the two germline ends. The CDR3 region is CASSFWADQYF. The CDR3, as DNA: TGTGCCAGCAGCTTTTGGGCGGACCAGTACTTC. Looking up the rest from reference TRBV5-8 and TRBJ2-5 gives the full variable domain: EAGVTQSPTHLIKTRGQQATLRCSPISGHTSVYWYQQALGLGLQFLLWYDEGEERNRGNFPPRFSGRQFPNYSSELNVNALELEDSALYLCASSFWADQYFGPGTRLLVL.

Here the CDR3 DNA reads TGTGCCAGCAAATCCAGACCTAATGAAAAACTGTTTTTT. Translation: CASKSRPNEKLFF. The genes are TRBV27 and TRBJ1-4; D is ambiguous. The V gene lost 7 bases and the J gene lost 3 bases, with 9 bases spanning the gap. The length of the CDR3 is 13 residues. Germline V gene data show CDR1 as MNHEY and CDR2 as SMNVEV (reference sequence).

The CDR3 loop is CASSLGGTGGNEQYF. The CDR3 DNA reads as TGTGCCAGCAGCTTGGGAGGGACAGGGGGTAACGAGCAGTACTTC. The chain carries TRBV5-6 and TRBJ2-7; 11 bases line up with TRBD1. There are 15 residues in the CDR3. Germline loops: CDR1 SGHDT, CDR2 YYEEEE. The V gene end was trimmed by 0 bases and the J gene end by 5 bases; junction bases not matched to a gene: 4.

CDR3 DNA sequence: TGTGCCAGAGAGGTAGACGGATTCTTC. It encodes CAREVDGFF. V usage is TRBV27 and J usage is TRBJ2-1; D gene uncertain. Trimming shortened V by 9 bases and J by 16 bases, and 13 bases separated the two germline ends. From germline, CDR1 is MNHEY and CDR2 SMNVEV (reference sequence). The CDR3 has 9 amino acids.

This clone was seen once. V gene TRBV14 combines with J gene TRBJ2-5; D unclear. The CDR3 spans 14 residues. CDR1 is SGHDN, CDR2 FVKESK, per germline. Trimming stripped 1 base from V and 2 bases from J, with 8 bases between. CDR3 DNA: TGTGCCAGCAGCCAAGCAAGGGAACAAGAGACCCAGTACTTC. Encoded protein: CASSQAREQETQYF.

The chain has TRBV19 and TRBJ2-7, with 7 positions matching TRBD1. The germline V gene encodes CDR1 LNHDA and CDR2 SQIVND (reference sequence). The CDR3 has 14 residues. Trimming removed 2 bases from V and 3 bases from J; junction bases left unmatched: 4. The CDR3: CASSISGTVYEQYF. The CDR3 region has the DNA TGTGCCAGTAGTATAAGTGGGACAGTCTACGAGCAGTACTTC.

The chain links TRBV7-9 to TRBJ2-1, with 7 bases lining up with TRBD2. Germline V gives CDR1 SEHNR, CDR2 FQNEAQ (reference sequence). The CDR3 has 13 amino acids. The J segment lost 0 bases and the V segment lost 8 bases, leaving 1 base of the junction unmatched. CDR3 residues: CASGEGSYNEQFF. DNA of the CDR3: TGTGCCAGCGGGGAGGGCTCCTACAATGAGCAGTTCTTC.

The V gene is TRBV30, the J gene TRBJ1-4; D is ambiguous. The germline V gene has CDR1 GTSNPN and CDR2 SVGIG (reference sequence). The length of the CDR3 is 14 residues. The V gene lost 2 bases and the J gene lost 8 bases, with 15 bases spanning the gap. CDR3 protein: CAWSIPDGGEKLFF. In DNA, the CDR3 is TGTGCCTGGAGTATCCCCGACGGAGGGGAAAAACTGTTTTTT.

This chain connects TRBV7-3 to TRBJ2-3; no reliable D call. V was trimmed by 5 bases and J by 1 base, leaving 13 bases between them. The CDR3 contains 15 residues. Germline CDR1 and CDR2: SGHTA and FQGTGA. CDR3: CASSRASSRTDTQYF. The CDR3 nucleotides are TGTGCCAGCAGCCGAGCCTCTAGTCGCACAGATACGCAGTATTTT.

About this clone: A junction boundary mismatches the germline segment, possibly from a read error. The genes are TRBV29-1 and TRBJ2-5, with 10 bases identical to TRBD2. Germline V gene sequence: CDR1 SQVTM, CDR2 ANQGSEA. The CDR3 is made up of 12 amino acids. The chain's CDR3 is CSVEWSSGSLDF. The DNA of the CDR3 is TGCAGCGTTGAATGGTCTAGCGGGAGCTTAGACTTC.

The chain carries TRBV6-6 and TRBJ2-5, with 8 bases that match TRBD2. The junction had 11 bases not matched to a gene; V was cut back by 6 bases and J by 5 bases. The CDR3 is 15 residues long. The germline gives CDR1 MNHNY, CDR2 SVGAGI (reference sequence). For the CDR3, the DNA is TGTGCCAGCAGGGATTTCGGGAGGGCCCTGGAGACCCAGTACTTC. This gives the protein CASRDFGRALETQYF.

The chain combines TRBV11-2 with TRBJ2-1; possibly TRBD2 for D (5 bases). The V end was cut by 1 base, the J end by 0 bases, with 16 bases between. This CDR3 region has 18 residues. The germline V gene has CDR1 SGHAT and CDR2 FQNNGV. The chain's CDR3 is CASSLVSVARSSYNEQFF. The CDR3 DNA reads TGTGCCAGCAGCTTAGTGAGCGTAGCGCGTAGCTCCTACAATGAGCAGTTCTTC.

Regarding this clone: The sample contains more than one DNA sequence encoding this CDR3. Here the CDR3 reads CASSLRSPLAGTYNDEQFF. Here the CDR3 DNA reads TGTGCCAGCAGCTTACGGAGCCCCCTAGCGGGGACCTACAATGATGAGCAGTTCTTC. V usage is TRBV7-3 and J usage is TRBJ2-1; TRBD2 matches 9 bases. Germline V lookup: CDR1 SGHTA, CDR2 FQGTGA. This CDR3 has 19 amino acids. The trim removed 2 bases at V and 8 bases at J, leaving 19 bases unmatched. Full variable domain (missing parts from reference TRBV7-3 and TRBJ2-1): GAGVSQTPSNKVTEKGKYVELRCDPISGHTALYWYRQSLGQGPEFLIYFQGTGAADDSGLPNDRFFAVRPEGSVSTLKIQRTERGDSAVYLCASSLRSPLAGTYNDEQFFGPGTRLTVL.

The V gene is TRBV7-2, the J gene TRBJ2-1; 12 nucleotides agree with TRBD2. Per the germline V gene, CDR1 is SGHTA and CDR2 is FQGNSA. V was pared by 11 bases and J by 4 bases, with 9 bases of the junction left unmatched. The CDR3 contains 15 residues. DNA of the CDR3: TGTGCCGGTATGCTAGCGGGAGGGCCTTACAATGAGCAGTTCTTC. Amino acid sequence: CAGMLAGGPYNEQFF.

V is TRBV5-5 and J is TRBJ2-1; D remains unclear. This CDR3 is 12 amino acids long. V dropped 2 bases and J dropped 6 bases, with 6 bases sitting between them. Germline V CDR1 and CDR2: SGHKS, YYEKEE (reference sequence). CDR3 DNA sequence: TGTGCCAGCAGCTTCGAGAGCAATGAGCAGTTCTTC. Protein: CASSFESNEQFF.

This clone has a single count. The J gene is TRBJ1-1, the V gene TRBV19; D ambiguous. The CDR3 covers 14 residues. The V and J ends lost 3 bases and 4 bases respectively, with 12 bases between them. Germline V gene data show CDR1 as LNHDA and CDR2 as SQIVND (reference sequence). CDR3 amino acids: CASSMGRVGTEAFF. In nucleotides, the CDR3 is TGTGCCAGTAGTATGGGTCGGGTGGGCACTGAAGCTTTCTTT. Drawing the rest from reference TRBV19 and TRBJ1-1, the complete variable domain is DGGITQSPKYLFRKEGQNVTLSCEQNLNHDAMYWYRQDPGQGLRLIYYSQIVNDFQKGDIAEGYSVSREKKESFPLTVTSAQKNPTAFYLCASSMGRVGTEAFFGQGTRLTVV.

This chain connects TRBV7-9 to TRBJ2-7, with D perhaps assigned TRBD1 or TRBD2 (5 bases each). Germline V gives CDR1 SEHNR, CDR2 FQNEAQ (reference sequence). The ends were cut back, 5 bases at V and 6 bases at J, with 17 bases in the middle. The CDR3 spans 14 residues. In nucleotides, the CDR3 is TGTGCCAGCAGCCAAGTTGACTATGGGGCCGAGCAGTACTTC. It encodes CASSQVDYGAEQYF.

This clone has a single count. V gene TRBV19 combines with J gene TRBJ2-5, with TRBD2 matching 12 bases. The CDR3 is 17 amino acids. Germline CDR1 is LNHDA and CDR2 is SQIVND (reference sequence). V dropped 3 bases and J dropped 5; count of bases not matched to a gene: 10. CDR3 nucleotide sequence: TGTGCCAGTAGTATGAGTGGGCTAGCGGGAGGGCCGGAGACCCAGTACTTC. Its protein is CASSMSGLAGGPETQYF.